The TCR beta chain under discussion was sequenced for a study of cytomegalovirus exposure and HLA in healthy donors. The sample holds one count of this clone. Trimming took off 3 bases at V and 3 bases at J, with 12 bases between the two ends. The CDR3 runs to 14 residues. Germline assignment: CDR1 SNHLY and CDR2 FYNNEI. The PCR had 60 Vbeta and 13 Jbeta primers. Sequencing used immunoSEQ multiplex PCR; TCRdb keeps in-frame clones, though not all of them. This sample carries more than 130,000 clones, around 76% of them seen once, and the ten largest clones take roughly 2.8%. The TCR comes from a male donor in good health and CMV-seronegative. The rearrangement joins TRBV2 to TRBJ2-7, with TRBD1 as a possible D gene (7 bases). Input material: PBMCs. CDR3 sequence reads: CASSEQGEVYEQYF. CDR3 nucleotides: TGTGCCAGCAGTGAGCAGGGGGAGGTCTACGAGCAGTACTTC.